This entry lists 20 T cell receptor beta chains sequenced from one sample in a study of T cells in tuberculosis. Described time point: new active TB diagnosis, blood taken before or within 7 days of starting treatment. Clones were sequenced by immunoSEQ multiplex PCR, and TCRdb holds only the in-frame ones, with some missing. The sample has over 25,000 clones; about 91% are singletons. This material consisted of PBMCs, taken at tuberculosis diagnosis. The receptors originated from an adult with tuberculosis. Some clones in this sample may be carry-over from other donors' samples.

CDR3 amino acids: CASSVERTGTNTEAFF. In DNA form, the CDR3 reads TGTGCCAGCAGTGTGGAGAGGACAGGGACTAACACTGAAGCTTTCTTT. The chain recombines TRBV2 with TRBJ1-1; 8 nucleotides match TRBD1. Losses at the gene ends were 4 bases for V and 2 bases for J; bases not matched to a gene: 9. Germline-derived CDR1 and CDR2 are SNHLY and FYNNEI. The CDR3 covers 16 residues.

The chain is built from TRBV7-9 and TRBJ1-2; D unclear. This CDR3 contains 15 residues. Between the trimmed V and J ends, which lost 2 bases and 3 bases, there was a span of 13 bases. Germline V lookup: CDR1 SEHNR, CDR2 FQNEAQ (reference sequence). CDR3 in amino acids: CASSLNAGVHYGYTF. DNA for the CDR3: TGTGCCAGCAGCTTAAACGCGGGTGTCCACTATGGCTACACCTTC.

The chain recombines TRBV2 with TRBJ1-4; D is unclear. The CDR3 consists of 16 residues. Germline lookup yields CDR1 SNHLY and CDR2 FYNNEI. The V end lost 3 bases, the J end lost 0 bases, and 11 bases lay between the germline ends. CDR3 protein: CASSEVPGSTNEKLFF. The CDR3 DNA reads TGTGCCAGCAGTGAGGTTCCAGGCTCAACTAATGAAAAACTGTTTTTT.

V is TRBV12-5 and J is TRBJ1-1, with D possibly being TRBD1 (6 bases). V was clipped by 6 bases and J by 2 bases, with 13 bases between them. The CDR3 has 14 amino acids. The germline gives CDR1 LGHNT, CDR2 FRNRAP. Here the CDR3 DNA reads TGTGCTAGTGGACCTAAACAGGGAAACACTGAAGCTTTCTTT. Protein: CASGPKQGNTEAFF.

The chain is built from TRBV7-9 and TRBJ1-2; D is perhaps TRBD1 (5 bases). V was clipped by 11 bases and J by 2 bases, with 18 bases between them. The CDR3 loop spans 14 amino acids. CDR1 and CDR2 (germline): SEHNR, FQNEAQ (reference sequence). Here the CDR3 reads CAPGGGVWNYGYTF. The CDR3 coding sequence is TGTGCCCCCGGCGGAGGGGTTTGGAACTATGGCTACACCTTC. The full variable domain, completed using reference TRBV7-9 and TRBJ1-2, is DTGVSQNPRHKITKRGQNVTFRCDPISEHNRLYWYRQTLGQGPEFLTYFQNEAQLEKSRLLSDRFSAERPKGSFSTLEIQRTEQGDSAMYLCAPGGGVWNYGYTFGSGTRLTVV.

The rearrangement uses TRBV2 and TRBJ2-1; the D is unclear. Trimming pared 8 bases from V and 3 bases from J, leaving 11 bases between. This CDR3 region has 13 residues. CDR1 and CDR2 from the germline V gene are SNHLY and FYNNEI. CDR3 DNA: TGTGCCAGCTATGAAAACAACTACAATGAGCAGTTCTTC. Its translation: CASYENNYNEQFF.

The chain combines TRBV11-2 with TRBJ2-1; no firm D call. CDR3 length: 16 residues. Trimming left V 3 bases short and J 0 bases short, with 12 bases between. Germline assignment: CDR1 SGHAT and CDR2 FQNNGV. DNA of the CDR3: TGTGCCAGCAGCTTGGAGAGATTAAGCTCCTACAATGAGCAGTTCTTC. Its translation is CASSLERLSSYNEQFF.

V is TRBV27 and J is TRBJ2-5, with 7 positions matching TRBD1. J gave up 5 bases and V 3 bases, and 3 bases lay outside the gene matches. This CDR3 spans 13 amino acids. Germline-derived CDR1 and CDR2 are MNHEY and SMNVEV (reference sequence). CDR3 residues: CASSFPDRETQYF. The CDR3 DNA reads TGTGCCAGCAGTTTCCCGGACAGGGAGACCCAGTACTTC.

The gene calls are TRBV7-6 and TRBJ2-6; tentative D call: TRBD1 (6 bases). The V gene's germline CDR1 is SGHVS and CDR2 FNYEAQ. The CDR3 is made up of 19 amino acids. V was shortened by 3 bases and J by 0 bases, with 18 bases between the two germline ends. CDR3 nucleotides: TGTGCCAGCAGCTTTAGGGCCCCAGGGGCTGCCTCTGGGGCCAACGTCCTGACTTTC. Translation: CASSFRAPGAASGANVLTF.

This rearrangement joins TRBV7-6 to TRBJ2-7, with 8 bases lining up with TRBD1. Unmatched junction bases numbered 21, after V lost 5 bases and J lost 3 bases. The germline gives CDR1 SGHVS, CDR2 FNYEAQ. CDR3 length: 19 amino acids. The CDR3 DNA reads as TGTGCCAGCAGCCCCTACGCCGGGACAGGAGTTGGGGCGGACTACGAGCAGTACTTC. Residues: CASSPYAGTGVGADYEQYF. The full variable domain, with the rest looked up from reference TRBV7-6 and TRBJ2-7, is GAGVSQSPRYKVTKRGQDVALRCDPISGHVSLYWYRQALGQGPEFLTYFNYEAQQDKSGLPNDRFSAERPEGSISTLTIQRTEQRDSAMYRCASSPYAGTGVGADYEQYFGPGTRLTVT.

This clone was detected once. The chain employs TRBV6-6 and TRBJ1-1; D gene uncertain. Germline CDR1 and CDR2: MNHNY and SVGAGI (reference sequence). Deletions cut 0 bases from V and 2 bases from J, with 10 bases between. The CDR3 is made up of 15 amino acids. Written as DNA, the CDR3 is TGTGCCAGCAGTTACTCGATTAGCAGTAACACTGAAGCTTTCTTT. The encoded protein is CASSYSISSNTEAFF.

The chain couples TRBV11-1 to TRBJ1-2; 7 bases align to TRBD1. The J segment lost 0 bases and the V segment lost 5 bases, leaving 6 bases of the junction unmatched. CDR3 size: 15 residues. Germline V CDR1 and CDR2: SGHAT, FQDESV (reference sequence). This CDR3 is CASSPRQGANYGYTF. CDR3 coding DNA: TGTGCCAGCAGCCCACGACAGGGAGCTAACTATGGCTACACCTTC.

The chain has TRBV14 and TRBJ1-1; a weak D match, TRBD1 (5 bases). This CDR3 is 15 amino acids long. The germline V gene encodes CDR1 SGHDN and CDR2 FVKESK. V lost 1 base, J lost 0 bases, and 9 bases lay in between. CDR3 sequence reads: CASSQVLQVNTEAFF. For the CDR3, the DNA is TGTGCCAGCAGCCAAGTATTACAGGTGAACACTGAAGCTTTCTTT.

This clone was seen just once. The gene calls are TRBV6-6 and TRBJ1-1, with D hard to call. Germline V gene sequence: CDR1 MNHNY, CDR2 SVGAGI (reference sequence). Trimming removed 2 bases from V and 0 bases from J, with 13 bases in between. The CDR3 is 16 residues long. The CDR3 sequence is CASSYPVAAMNTEAFF. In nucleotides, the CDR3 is TGTGCCAGCAGTTACCCCGTGGCGGCGATGAACACTGAAGCTTTCTTT.

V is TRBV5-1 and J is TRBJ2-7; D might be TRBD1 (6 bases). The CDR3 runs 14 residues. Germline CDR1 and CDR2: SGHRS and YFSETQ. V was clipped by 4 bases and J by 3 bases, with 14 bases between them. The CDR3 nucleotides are TGCGCCAGCAGCAACCCTGACAGGATCTACGAGCAGTACTTC. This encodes CASSNPDRIYEQYF.

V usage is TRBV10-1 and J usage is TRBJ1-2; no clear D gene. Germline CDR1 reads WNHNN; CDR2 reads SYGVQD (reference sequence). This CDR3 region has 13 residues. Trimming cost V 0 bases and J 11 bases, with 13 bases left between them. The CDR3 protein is CASSESGRRVYTF. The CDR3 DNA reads TGCGCCAGCAGTGAGTCTGGACGGCGGGTATACACCTTC.

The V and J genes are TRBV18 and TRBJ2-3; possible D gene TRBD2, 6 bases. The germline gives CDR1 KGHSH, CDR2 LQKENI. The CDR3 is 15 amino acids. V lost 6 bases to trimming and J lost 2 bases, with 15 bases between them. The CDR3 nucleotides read TGTGCCAGCTCTTTCGGCGGAGGGAACACAGATACGCAGTATTTT. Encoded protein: CASSFGGGNTDTQYF.

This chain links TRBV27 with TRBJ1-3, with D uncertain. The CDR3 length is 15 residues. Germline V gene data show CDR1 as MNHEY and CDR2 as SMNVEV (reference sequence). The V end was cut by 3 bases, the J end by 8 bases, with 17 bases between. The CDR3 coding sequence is TGTGCCAGCAGTTTGTCGGGCCCAGGAGGACACACCATATATTTT. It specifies CASSLSGPGGHTIYF.

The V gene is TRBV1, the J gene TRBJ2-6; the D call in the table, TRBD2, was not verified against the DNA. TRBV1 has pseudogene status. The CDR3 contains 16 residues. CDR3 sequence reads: CTSRSEGLCRANVLTF. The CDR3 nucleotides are TGCACCAGCAGGTCTGAGGGTTTGTGTCGGGCCAACGTCCTGACTTTC.

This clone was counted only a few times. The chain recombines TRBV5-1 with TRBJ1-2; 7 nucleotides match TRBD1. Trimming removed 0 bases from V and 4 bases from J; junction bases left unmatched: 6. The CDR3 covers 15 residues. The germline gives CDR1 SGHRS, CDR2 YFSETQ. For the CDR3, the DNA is TGCGCCAGCAGCTTGGACGGACAGGCCCTCTATGGCTACACCTTC. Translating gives CASSLDGQALYGYTF.